Sequencing of this T cell receptor (beta chain) was carried out in a study of beta chain features in type 1 diabetes. Sequenced material consisted of expressed TCRB transcripts (all of the isolated RNA was reverse transcribed). Each sample of naive, central memory or regulatory T cells had, on average, about 3.57 million reads. Sequencing used immunoSEQ multiplex PCR; TCRdb keeps in-frame clones, though not all of them. The data contain around 250,000 clones, around 14% of them singletons. This clone came up many times. The CDR3 runs 13 residues. Germline V gives CDR1 MNHEY, CDR2 SVGAGI. V dropped 6 bases and J dropped 15; count of bases not matched to a gene: 14.

The sample consisted of naive CD4+ T cells from blood. The chain is built from TRBV6-5 and TRBJ2-1, with 7 bases lining up with TRBD2. The clonotype comes from a woman between 40 and 50 years old in good health. The CDR3 loop is CASSPDGLVVVFF. The CDR3 DNA reads as TGTGCCAGCAGCCCCGACGGACTAGTTGTTGTGTTCTTC.